The 9 T cell receptor beta chains below come from one sample, sequenced in a study of T cell responses to AZD1222 COVID-19 vaccine. Profiled with immunoSEQ multiplex PCR; TCRdb holds only in-frame clones, not every one. The sample has 100,000 to 150,000 clones; around 94% are singletons. Sequencing used peripheral blood, obtained on day 0 of AZD1222 vaccination. The receptors here all came from an adult in good health.

The chain carries TRBV12-3 or TRBV12-4 and TRBJ1-1; D is unclear. The CDR3 consists of 13 residues. V was cut by 5 bases and J by 0 bases, with 7 bases left in between. In DNA, the CDR3 is TGTGCCAGCAGTATGACAATGAACACTGAAGCTTTCTTT. Protein product: CASSMTMNTEAFF.

This rearrangement joins TRBV5-6 to TRBJ2-3; no clear D gene. With 4 bases removed from V and 4 bases from J, the gap between germline ends came to 16 bases. The CDR3 extends over 15 amino acids. In germline, CDR1 is SGHDT, CDR2 YYEEEE. The CDR3 coding sequence is TGTGCCAGCAGCCCGACCACCGTCGCACCAGATACGCAGTATTTT. As protein: CASSPTTVAPDTQYF.

This chain uses TRBV7-6 with TRBJ1-2; weak D call: TRBD1 (5 bases). Per germline, CDR1 SGHVS and CDR2 FNYEAQ. The CDR3 totals 14 residues. The V end lost 5 bases, the J end lost 6 bases, and 16 bases lay between the germline ends. CDR3 residues: CASSPNRGRDGYTF. The CDR3 DNA sequence: TGTGCCAGCAGCCCGAATAGGGGTAGGGATGGCTACACCTTC. The full variable domain, completed using reference TRBV7-6 and TRBJ1-2, is GAGVSQSPRYKVTKRGQDVALRCDPISGHVSLYWYRQALGQGPEFLTYFNYEAQQDKSGLPNDRFSAERPEGSISTLTIQRTEQRDSAMYRCASSPNRGRDGYTFGSGTRLTVV.

This chain uses TRBV7-9 with TRBJ1-5; a weak D match, TRBD1 (5 bases). This CDR3 has 15 residues. Germline CDR1 and CDR2: SEHNR and FQNEAQ (reference sequence). V was shortened by 4 bases and J by 3 bases, with 13 bases between the two germline ends. The CDR3, as DNA: TGTGCCAGCAGCTCTCCGGGGCCCCACAATCAGCCCCAGCATTTT. Translating it yields CASSSPGPHNQPQHF.

Regarding this clone: Other DNA sequences within the sample encode an identical CDR3. The chain combines TRBV2 with TRBJ2-7; 11 nucleotides align to TRBD2. V lost 6 bases and J lost 0; bases outside the gene matches: 7. The length of the CDR3 is 16 residues. Germline loops: CDR1 SNHLY, CDR2 FYNNEI. The CDR3 bases are TGTGCCAGCAGCGTATCTACTAGCGGGAGCTCCTACGAGCAGTACTTC. As protein: CASSVSTSGSSYEQYF.

The V and J genes are TRBV19 and TRBJ1-3; the match to TRBD1 covers 8 bases. The trim removed 4 bases at V and 8 bases at J, leaving 10 bases unmatched. Germline V gives CDR1 LNHDA, CDR2 SQIVND (reference sequence). This CDR3 comprises 15 residues. This CDR3 is CASSTSDRAAHTIYF. The DNA of the CDR3 is TGTGCCAGTAGTACATCGGACAGGGCGGCGCACACCATATATTTT.

This rearrangement joins TRBV19 to TRBJ1-1, with D perhaps TRBD1 (5 bases). Germline V CDR1 and CDR2: LNHDA, SQIVND (reference sequence). Trimming left V 6 bases short and J 1 base short, with 12 bases between. The CDR3 has 14 amino acids. This CDR3 reads CASRAGRGNTEAFF. The CDR3 coding sequence is TGTGCCAGTAGAGCCGGGAGGGGGAACACTGAAGCTTTCTTT.

This rearrangement joins TRBV7-9 to TRBJ2-7; the match to TRBD2 covers 7 bases. This CDR3 comprises 16 residues. Germline V gene data show CDR1 as SEHNR and CDR2 as FQNEAQ (reference sequence). V shed 0 bases and J 0 bases; nucleotides not matched to a gene: 5. CDR3 nucleotides: TGTGCCAGCAGCTTAGCGCTGTCTAGCGGCTCCTACGAGCAGTACTTC. It specifies CASSLALSSGSYEQYF.

The chain combines TRBV18 with TRBJ2-1, with 8 bases matching TRBD1. Germline V lookup: CDR1 KGHSH, CDR2 LQKENI. V dropped 3 bases and J dropped 3; count of bases not matched to a gene: 1. The CDR3 contains 14 residues. The CDR3 sequence is CASSPTGDYNEQFF. CDR3 coding DNA: TGTGCCAGCTCACCGACAGGGGACTACAATGAGCAGTTCTTC. The entire variable domain, with the rest obtained from reference TRBV18 and TRBJ2-1, is as follows: NAGVMQNPRHLVRRRGQEARLRCSPMKGHSHVYWYRQLPEEGLKFMVYLQKENIIDESGMPKERFSAEFPKEGPSILRIQQVVRGDSAAYFCASSPTGDYNEQFFGPGTRLTVL.